Listed here are 4 T cell receptor beta chains from one sample, sequenced in a study of T cells after yellow fever vaccination. TCRdb redid the calling of the 5' RACE reads with MiXCR, one entry per CDR3 protein. Among about 360,000 distinct CDR3 sequences, around 6.4% were seen once, and the ten largest hold over 12%. The sequencing used PBMCs, collected 5 days after the yellow fever booster vaccination. These receptors all stem from a man in his thirties or forties who received the YFV17D yellow fever vaccine.

This clonotype occurred many times. The chain joins TRBV12-3 or TRBV12-4 to TRBJ1-1, with a weak D call TRBD1 (6 bases). The ends were cut back, 7 bases at V and 5 bases at J, with 8 bases in the middle. The length of the CDR3 is 11 residues. CDR3: CASTRGTEAFF. The CDR3 DNA reads TGTGCCAGCACTAGGGGGACTGAAGCTTTCTTT.

This clonotype has a handful of counts. The V call is TRBV5-1, the J call TRBJ2-7; 11 bases line up with TRBD2. J was trimmed by 3 bases and V by 4 bases; bases with no gene match: 9. The V gene's germline CDR1 is SGHRS and CDR2 YFSETQ. There are 16 residues in the CDR3. CDR3 residues: CASSLATSGDIYEQYF. In DNA, the CDR3 is TGCGCCAGCAGCCTGGCGACTAGCGGGGATATCTACGAGCAGTACTTC.

This chain joins TRBV10-3 and TRBJ2-1, with a weak D call TRBD2 (6 bases). CDR1 and CDR2 (germline): ENHRY, SYGVKD. This CDR3 has 11 residues. V lost 11 bases, J lost 2 bases, and 7 bases lay in between. CDR3 bases: TGTGCCGGGAGGACCTACAATGAGCAGTTCTTC. It encodes CAGRTYNEQFF.

This clonotype was detected ten times or more. V and J are TRBV5-1 and TRBJ2-7; 11 bases match TRBD1. This CDR3 is 15 amino acids long. The germline V gene encodes CDR1 SGHRS and CDR2 YFSETQ. The ends lost 4 bases at V and 3 bases at J; junction bases unmatched: 6. The CDR3 nucleotides are TGCGCCAGCAGCCAACCCGGGACAGGGGGCTACGAGCAGTACTTC. The encoded protein is CASSQPGTGGYEQYF.